The T cell receptor (beta chain) under discussion was sequenced for a study of blood T cell repertoires in COVID-19. The overall study: COVID-19 samples, acute and convalescent, were from the United States, Italy and Spain.

CDR1 and CDR2 from the germline V gene are SGHNT and YENEEA. There are 17 residues in the CDR3. V shed 3 bases, J shed 7 bases, and the junction held 13 bases outside the gene matches. Some clones are missing from TCRdb's copy, which holds only in-frame ones; the method was immunoSEQ multiplex PCR. The sample has some 180,000 clones, 86% seen once. The V gene is TRBV11-3, the J gene TRBJ1-3; TRBD1 matches 9 bases. Sequenced input: PBMCs or T cells enriched from blood (not recorded which). The sequence was obtained from a woman in her thirties or forties in a cohort exposed to, infected with or recovered from COVID-19 (not recorded which). CDR3 nucleotide sequence: TGTGCCAGCAGCTTTTCCCCGGGACAGGGTGATTGGAACACCATATATTTT. Translated, it gives CASSFSPGQGDWNTIYF.